The 25 T cell receptor beta chains reported below all come from one sample, sequenced in a study of cytomegalovirus exposure and HLA in healthy donors. The PCR was carried out with 60 Vbeta primers and 13 Jbeta primers. Libraries were prepared by immunoSEQ multiplex PCR; TCRdb keeps only in-frame clonotypes and omits some of them. The sample has roughly 130,000 clones, over 60% seen once. The sequenced sample was PBMCs. These receptors all come from a man in his forties in good health and CMV-seronegative.

The chain combines TRBV18 with TRBJ1-2; 9 nucleotides line up with TRBD1. Losses at the gene ends were 5 bases for V and 2 bases for J; bases not matched to a gene: 6. The CDR3 has 15 amino acids. CDR1 and CDR2 from the germline V gene are KGHSH and LQKENI. The CDR3, as DNA: TGTGCCAGCTCAGGGGACAGGGACCCAAACTATGGCTACACCTTC. This sequence encodes CASSGDRDPNYGYTF.

Remarks on this clone: The junction shows a germline mismatch at one end, possibly a read error. This chain uses TRBV7-9 with TRBJ2-3, with D hard to call. The CDR3 sequence is 15 residues long. Germline-derived CDR1 and CDR2 are SEHNR and FQNEAQ (reference sequence). Here the CDR3 DNA reads TGTTCCAGCAGCCCTCCCACCCTGGGCCCAGATACGCAGTATTTT. Protein: CSSSPPTLGPDTQYF.

J is TRBJ2-2 and V is TRBV5-4, with TRBD2 matching 10 bases. In germline, CDR1 is SGHNT, CDR2 YYREEE (reference sequence). Trimming removed 1 base from V and 5 bases from J; junction bases left unmatched: 2. The CDR3 extends over 15 amino acids. In nucleotides, the CDR3 is TGTGCCAGCAGCTTGATGGGACTAGCGACCGGGGAGCTGTTTTTT. The encoded protein is CASSLMGLATGELFF.

The chain's CDR3 is CASSLSGQGYGYTF. CDR3 sequence (DNA): TGTGCCAGCAGCTTATCCGGACAGGGCTATGGCTACACCTTC. The rearrangement links TRBV13 to TRBJ1-2, with 8 bases lining up with TRBD1. The CDR3 runs to 14 residues. Unmatched junction bases numbered 3, after V lost 2 bases and J lost 4 bases. CDR1 is PRHDT, CDR2 FYEKMQ, per germline (reference sequence).

The chain is built from TRBV29-1 and TRBJ2-1, with TRBD2 matching over 9 bases. CDR1 SQVTM and CDR2 ANQGSEA come from the germline V gene. The ends lost 6 bases at V and 3 bases at J; junction bases unmatched: 9. The CDR3 is 15 residues long. This CDR3 reads CSVDGLAMLYNEQFF. CDR3 coding DNA: TGCAGCGTAGATGGACTAGCGATGCTCTACAATGAGCAGTTCTTC.

About this clone: At one end, the junction sequence differs from germline, possibly due to a read error. This sequence joins TRBV13 and TRBJ2-7; D is ambiguous. Germline V gives CDR1 PRHDT, CDR2 FYEKMQ (reference sequence). CDR3 size: 11 residues. As DNA, the CDR3 is TGTGCCAGCAGCCTAGGAGCCGAGCAGTACTTC. It codes for CASSLGAEQYF.

This clone was recorded once. The chain combines TRBV27 with TRBJ2-5, with 10 nucleotides matching TRBD1. J was trimmed by 0 bases and V by 2 bases; bases with no gene match: 3. Germline V CDR1 and CDR2: MNHEY, SMNVEV (reference sequence). The CDR3 totals 16 residues. Written as DNA, the CDR3 is TGTGCCAGCAGTTTAACTGGGACAGGGGACCAAGAGACCCAGTACTTC. This encodes CASSLTGTGDQETQYF.

This chain links TRBV19 with TRBJ2-7; 12 bases align to TRBD2. The CDR3 length is 14 residues. CDR1 is LNHDA, CDR2 SQIVND, per germline (reference sequence). V gave up 6 bases and J gave up 7 bases; unmatched junction bases: 7. The CDR3 sequence: CASSLAGGSREQYF. The CDR3 nucleotides are TGTGCCAGTAGCCTAGCGGGAGGGTCGAGGGAGCAGTACTTC.

The chain links TRBV9 to TRBJ2-5; a possible D gene is TRBD2 (5 bases). This CDR3 contains 16 residues. The germline V and J ends were trimmed by 0 bases and 5 bases, with 17 bases remaining between them. CDR1 and CDR2 from the germline V gene are SGDLS and YYNGEE. The CDR3 reads CASSVEEYEERETQYF. The CDR3 DNA reads as TGTGCCAGCAGCGTAGAAGAATATGAGGAGCGGGAGACCCAGTACTTC.

V usage is TRBV10-2 and J usage is TRBJ2-7, with D possibly being TRBD1 (6 bases). V gave up 8 bases and J gave up 0 bases, with 11 bases separating them. The germline V gene has CDR1 WSHSY and CDR2 SAAADI. This CDR3 has 13 amino acids. This CDR3 is CASLSDSSYEQYF. The DNA of the CDR3 is TGCGCCAGCCTATCGGACAGCTCCTACGAGCAGTACTTC.

The chain is built from TRBV7-9 and TRBJ2-5; 7 positions match TRBD1. Germline V CDR1 and CDR2: SEHNR, FQNEAQ (reference sequence). The CDR3 has 16 residues. The trim removed 1 base at V and 2 bases at J, leaving 7 bases unmatched. In nucleotides, the CDR3 is TGTGCCAGCAGCTTAGGACAGGGATTAGGGCAAGAGACCCAGTACTTC. Residues: CASSLGQGLGQETQYF.

J is TRBJ2-7 and V is TRBV5-8; 9 positions match TRBD1. Per germline, CDR1 SGHTS and CDR2 YDEGEE. The CDR3 runs to 15 residues. Trimming removed 4 bases from V and 3 bases from J; junction bases left unmatched: 8. Written as DNA, the CDR3 is TGTGCCAGCAGCCCCAGGACAGGGGACGGCTACGAGCAGTACTTC. This codes for CASSPRTGDGYEQYF. The full variable domain, its missing parts supplied by reference TRBV5-8 and TRBJ2-7, is EAGVTQSPTHLIKTRGQQATLRCSPISGHTSVYWYQQALGLGLQFLLWYDEGEERNRGNFPPRFSGRQFPNYSSELNVNALELEDSALYLCASSPRTGDGYEQYFGPGTRLTVT.

V usage is TRBV4-2 and J usage is TRBJ1-1; no reliable D call. The V end was cut by 0 bases, the J end by 0 bases, with 20 bases between. CDR3 length equals 19 residues. Germline CDR1 LGHNA, CDR2 YNFKEQ. CDR3 bases: TGTGCCAGCAGCCAAGATATTATGGGAGGCCTCTCCATGAACACTGAAGCTTTCTTT. Translation gives CASSQDIMGGLSMNTEAFF.

This clone has only one observation. The rearrangement links TRBV27 to TRBJ2-3; 12 positions match TRBD1. Germline V lookup: CDR1 MNHEY, CDR2 SMNVEV (reference sequence). The CDR3 extends over 18 amino acids. V lost 5 bases, J lost 2 bases, and 11 bases stayed unmatched. Written as DNA, the CDR3 is TGTGCCAGCAGTGTGGGACAGGGGGCCTTTCCTTACACAGATACGCAGTATTTT. Its translation: CASSVGQGAFPYTDTQYF.

The V call is TRBV6-6, the J call TRBJ1-3; D ambiguous. V shed 6 bases and J shed 5 bases, with 17 bases lying between them. The CDR3 runs 15 residues. Germline CDR1 reads MNHNY; CDR2 reads SVGAGI (reference sequence). CDR3 region: CASSHNTGARNTIYF. CDR3 sequence (DNA): TGTGCCAGCAGCCACAACACGGGAGCTAGAAACACCATATATTTT.

The V call is TRBV2, the J call TRBJ2-3; 9 nucleotides match TRBD2. V lost 6 bases to trimming and J lost 2 bases; unmatched junction nucleotides: 9. The CDR3 consists of 16 residues. CDR1 is SNHLY, CDR2 FYNNEI, per germline. Here the CDR3 DNA reads TGTGCCAGCAGGGAGGTGCTAGCGGGAACCACAGATACGCAGTATTTT. As protein: CASREVLAGTTDTQYF.

The rearrangement links TRBV19 to TRBJ2-7; D is possibly TRBD2 (5 bases). V was clipped by 6 bases and J by 1 base, with 13 bases between them. The CDR3 totals 14 residues. Germline V gives CDR1 LNHDA, CDR2 SQIVND (reference sequence). This CDR3 is CASSPGLASYEQYF. Written as DNA, the CDR3 is TGTGCCAGTAGCCCCGGACTTGCGTCCTACGAGCAGTACTTC. The complete variable domain, with remaining parts taken from reference TRBV19 and TRBJ2-7, reads DGGITQSPKYLFRKEGQNVTLSCEQNLNHDAMYWYRQDPGQGLRLIYYSQIVNDFQKGDIAEGYSVSREKKESFPLTVTSAQKNPTAFYLCASSPGLASYEQYFGPGTRLTVT.

This clone was seen more than once but under ten times. The CDR3 protein is CASTLRRATDTQYF. CDR3 coding DNA: TGTGCCAGCACCCTTCGGCGGGCAACAGATACGCAGTATTTT. This chain uses TRBV6-1 with TRBJ2-3; D is possibly TRBD2 (5 bases). The CDR3 is 14 amino acids. Germline-derived CDR1 and CDR2 are MNHNS and SASEGT. V was pared by 7 bases and J by 3 bases, with 14 bases between.

This chain joins TRBV4-3 and TRBJ2-2; 8 bases map to TRBD2. The CDR3 is 18 amino acids. The J segment lost 4 bases and the V segment lost 4 bases, leaving 14 bases of the junction unmatched. Germline CDR1 reads LGHNA; CDR2 reads YSLEER. This CDR3 reads CASSLSIGGGSLTGELFF. CDR3 sequence (DNA): TGCGCCAGCAGCCTCTCCATAGGCGGGGGGTCGCTCACCGGGGAGCTGTTTTTT.

V usage is TRBV28 and J usage is TRBJ1-5; no clear D. Looked up from germline, CDR1 is MDHEN and CDR2 is SYDVKM. With 3 bases removed from V and 7 bases from J, the gap between germline ends came to 16 bases. The CDR3 is 15 amino acids. The CDR3 nucleotides are TGTGCCAGCAGTTTGATGTCTTTGGGAGGACAGCCCCAGCATTTT. Protein: CASSLMSLGGQPQHF.

The chain recombines TRBV28 with TRBJ2-5; 7 positions match TRBD1. The J call is uncertain, as TRBJ2-7 better fits the DNA end. This CDR3 contains 13 residues. Germline V gene data show CDR1 as MDHEN and CDR2 as SYDVKM. The CDR3: CASKGQNSYEQYF. In DNA form, the CDR3 reads TGTGCCAGCAAGGGACAGAACTCCTACGAGCAGTACTTC.

This clone showed up just a few times. This chain links TRBV27 with TRBJ2-7; TRBD1 agrees at 8 bases. This CDR3 is 13 amino acids long. CDR1 MNHEY and CDR2 SMNVEV come from the germline V gene (reference sequence). V gave up 3 bases and J gave up 4 bases; unmatched junction bases: 2. The CDR3 region has the DNA TGTGCCAGCAGTTTCAGGGGGCTTTACGAGCAGTACTTC. Its translation: CASSFRGLYEQYF.

The V and J genes are TRBV5-6 and TRBJ2-1, with 7 bases matching TRBD1. The CDR3 spans 15 residues. V shed 3 bases and J 1 base; nucleotides not matched to a gene: 4. The germline V gene has CDR1 SGHDT and CDR2 YYEEEE. The CDR3 here is CASSSTGQSYNEQFF. DNA of the CDR3: TGTGCCAGCAGCTCCACGGGACAGTCCTACAATGAGCAGTTCTTC.

V and J are TRBV29-1 and TRBJ1-5, with D possibly TRBD1 on 6 matching bases. Trimming took off 7 bases at V and 4 bases at J, with 17 bases between the two ends. Germline CDR1 reads SQVTM; CDR2 reads ANQGSEA. CDR3 length equals 14 residues. The chain's CDR3 is CSAREGGGNQPQHF. The CDR3 DNA is TGCAGCGCCCGGGAGGGGGGCGGAAATCAGCCCCAGCATTTT.

This chain joins TRBV4-1 and TRBJ2-3; D perhaps matches TRBD2 (5 bases). Germline values: CDR1 MGHRA, CDR2 YSYEKL. Trimming removed 4 bases from V and 5 bases from J, with 19 bases in between. This CDR3 has 16 amino acids. The CDR3 DNA follows: TGCGCCAGCAGCCTCCCCTCCGGATCGGGGAGAGATACGCAGTATTTT. It specifies CASSLPSGSGRDTQYF.